This T cell receptor (beta chain) was identified during a study of cytomegalovirus exposure and HLA in healthy donors. Overall study results and limits: In a later analysis, TCR beta V- and J-gene trimming was associated with a missense DCLRE1C variant. The study carried out a later analysis of TCR beta sequences. It associated approximately 15,000 of them with specific HLA alleles at a false discovery rate of 0.05. The records held CMV serostatus as the only immune exposure information.

This clone was seen only a few times. The antigen is not known. The PCR used 60 Vbeta and 13 Jbeta primers. Repertoires were generated with immunoSEQ multiplex PCR, while TCRdb's copy carries only in-frame clones and drops some. The sample yields about 67,000 clones, 65% to 70% seen once. The TCR comes from a woman aged 30 to 39 in good health and CMV-seronegative. Sequenced material: PBMCs.

CDR3 sequence (DNA): TGTGCCAGCAGCCCCTTGGGACTAGCTTTCACAGATACGCAGTATTTT. This codes for CASSPLGLAFTDTQYF. This sequence joins TRBV7-6 and TRBJ2-3; TRBD2 matches 9 bases. The CDR3 length is 16 residues. V lost 5 bases and J lost 2; bases outside the gene matches: 8. CDR1 and CDR2 from the germline V gene are SGHVS and FNYEAQ.